Each of the 15 T cell receptor beta chains below was sequenced from the same sample in a study of cytomegalovirus exposure and HLA in healthy donors. The primer mix had 60 Vbeta and 13 Jbeta primers. Only in-frame clones appear in the TCRdb table, and some are missing; sequencing was by immunoSEQ multiplex PCR. The sample consists of some 100,000 clones, roughly three quarters of them appearing once. Sequencing was performed on PBMCs. These receptors all come from a woman aged 50 to 60 in good health and CMV-seropositive.

The J gene is TRBJ2-1, the V gene TRBV4-2; D is ambiguous. The germline gives CDR1 LGHNA, CDR2 YNFKEQ. The CDR3 has 13 amino acids. Trimming removed 6 bases from V and 6 bases from J, with 12 bases in between. This CDR3 is CASSSDSGNEQFF. The CDR3, as DNA: TGTGCCAGCAGTTCCGACTCGGGCAATGAGCAGTTCTTC.

The chain combines TRBV18 with TRBJ1-1; 7 nucleotides align to TRBD1. The CDR3 covers 17 residues. The V and J ends lost 1 base and 1 base, in that order; junction bases with no gene match: 9. In germline, CDR1 is KGHSH, CDR2 LQKENI. CDR3 nucleotides: TGTGCCAGCTCACCACAGGGGGCGAGATTGGAGAACACTGAAGCTTTCTTT. Its protein is CASSPQGARLENTEAFF.

The chain has TRBV7-6 and TRBJ1-6; D ambiguous. This CDR3 comprises 15 residues. V shed 6 bases and J shed 8 bases, with 17 bases lying between them. Germline V lookup: CDR1 SGHVS, CDR2 FNYEAQ. CDR3 sequence: CASRQRGFSDSPLHF. The CDR3 region has the DNA TGTGCCAGCAGACAACGGGGATTTAGCGATTCACCCCTCCACTTT.

The V call is TRBV13, the J call TRBJ2-2, with 13 nucleotides matching TRBD2. This CDR3 spans 15 amino acids. CDR1 is PRHDT and CDR2 is FYEKMQ in the germline V gene (reference sequence). V shed 4 bases, J shed 5 bases, and the junction held 1 base outside the gene matches. The CDR3 nucleotides read TGTGCCAGCAGCTGGGGACTAGCGGGGACCGGGGAGCTGTTTTTT. This gives the protein CASSWGLAGTGELFF.

Only one count was recorded for this clone. This chain uses TRBV7-3 with TRBJ2-2; 8 bases line up with TRBD2. Losses at the gene ends were 1 base for V and 6 bases for J; bases not matched to a gene: 10. CDR3 size: 17 residues. Looked up from germline, CDR1 is SGHTA and CDR2 is FQGTGA. CDR3 DNA: TGTGCCAGCAGCTTAAATGAGATTAGCGGGGATCCCGGGGAGCTGTTTTTT. This encodes CASSLNEISGDPGELFF.

J is TRBJ1-2 and V is TRBV14, with 9 nucleotides matching TRBD1. Trimming took 2 bases from V and 7 from J; bases not matched to a gene: 5. The CDR3 has 14 residues. The germline gives CDR1 SGHDN, CDR2 FVKESK. The CDR3: CASSQTGGLGGYTF. Here the CDR3 DNA reads TGTGCCAGCAGCCAAACAGGGGGCCTAGGTGGCTACACCTTC.

The V and J genes are TRBV19 and TRBJ1-1; maybe TRBD1 (5 bases). CDR1 and CDR2 from the germline V gene are LNHDA and SQIVND (reference sequence). The V end lost 5 bases, the J end lost 0 bases, and 16 bases lay between the germline ends. The CDR3 contains 16 residues. CDR3 sequence: CASSSYLDSLNTEAFF. DNA of the CDR3: TGTGCCAGTAGTTCCTACCTCGACAGCCTGAACACTGAAGCTTTCTTT. The variable domain in full, with the rest retrieved from reference TRBV19 and TRBJ1-1, is DGGITQSPKYLFRKEGQNVTLSCEQNLNHDAMYWYRQDPGQGLRLIYYSQIVNDFQKGDIAEGYSVSREKKESFPLTVTSAQKNPTAFYLCASSSYLDSLNTEAFFGQGTRLTVV.

The rearrangement joins TRBV6-1 to TRBJ1-1; 7 bases fit TRBD1. There are 14 residues in the CDR3. Germline V gene sequence: CDR1 MNHNS, CDR2 SASEGT. V shed 3 bases, J shed 3 bases, and the junction held 4 bases outside the gene matches. This CDR3 reads CASSDWQGDTEAFF. CDR3 DNA sequence: TGTGCCAGCAGTGATTGGCAGGGGGACACTGAAGCTTTCTTT.

This clone showed up just a few times. The rearrangement joins TRBV6-6 to TRBJ1-1; no clear D. CDR3 size: 11 residues. Trimming pared 2 bases from V and 12 bases from J, leaving 10 bases between. The germline CDR1 and CDR2 sequences are MNHNY and SVGAGI (reference sequence). Here the CDR3 DNA reads TGTGCCAGCAGTTACGGGAGTGAGACTTTCTTT. Encoded protein: CASSYGSETFF.

This clone came up once. For the CDR3, the DNA is TGTGCCAGCAGTTCGGGCGCGGGGGCCGACACTGAAGCTTTCTTT. Amino acids: CASSSGAGADTEAFF. The chain has TRBV6-1 and TRBJ1-1, with D maybe TRBD1 (6 bases). The V end was cut by 5 bases, the J end by 3 bases, with 16 bases between. CDR3 length equals 15 residues. Germline V lookup: CDR1 MNHNS, CDR2 SASEGT.

This clone was counted only a few times. The chain joins TRBV10-3 to TRBJ2-2; 11 bases line up with TRBD2. The CDR3 loop spans 18 amino acids. Germline assignment: CDR1 ENHRY and CDR2 SYGVKD. V shed 0 bases and J 5 bases; nucleotides not matched to a gene: 8. The CDR3 region is CAISESGLAVLKTGELFF. In DNA form, the CDR3 reads TGTGCCATCAGTGAGTCGGGACTAGCGGTCCTAAAAACCGGGGAGCTGTTTTTT.

The chain couples TRBV2 to TRBJ1-2; D is undetermined. This CDR3 region has 13 residues. Germline CDR1 is SNHLY and CDR2 is FYNNEI. The V end was cut by 4 bases, the J end by 5 bases, with 11 bases between. In DNA, the CDR3 is TGTGCCAGCAGTGTAAAGGGAGGGTATGGCTACACCTTC. This encodes CASSVKGGYGYTF.

This sequence joins TRBV4-1 and TRBJ1-2; the match to TRBD1 covers 7 bases. Looked up from germline, CDR1 is MGHRA and CDR2 is YSYEKL. V was clipped by 1 base and J by 5 bases; unmatched bases: 10. This CDR3 is built from 16 residues. The CDR3 nucleotides are TGCGCCAGCAGCCAAGCCCCTGCAGGGGGTGCGTATGGCTACACCTTC. It encodes CASSQAPAGGAYGYTF.

The chain is built from TRBV30 and TRBJ1-3; D is undetermined. The germline V gene has CDR1 GTSNPN and CDR2 SVGIG (reference sequence). With 3 bases removed from V and 4 bases from J, the gap between germline ends came to 7 bases. The length of the CDR3 is 12 residues. CDR3 sequence: CAWRRQGNTIYF. The CDR3 coding sequence is TGTGCCTGGAGGAGACAAGGAAACACCATATATTTT. The entire variable domain, with the rest obtained from reference TRBV30 and TRBJ1-3, is as follows: SQTIHQWPATLVQPVGSPLSLECTVEGTSNPNLYWYRQAAGRGLQLLFYSVGIGQISSEVPQNLSASRPQDRQFILSSKKLLLSDSGFYLCAWRRQGNTIYFGEGSWLTVV.

In its sample, this clone was seen once. V is TRBV11-2 and J is TRBJ2-1; D is possibly TRBD1 (6 bases). Germline CDR1 is SGHAT and CDR2 is FQNNGV. The CDR3 has 15 amino acids. Trimming took 3 bases from V and 2 from J, leaving 11 bases between them. The DNA for the CDR3 is TGTGCCAGCAGCTTCCTCAGGGGAACCTACAATGAGCAGTTCTTC. Translated: CASSFLRGTYNEQFF.